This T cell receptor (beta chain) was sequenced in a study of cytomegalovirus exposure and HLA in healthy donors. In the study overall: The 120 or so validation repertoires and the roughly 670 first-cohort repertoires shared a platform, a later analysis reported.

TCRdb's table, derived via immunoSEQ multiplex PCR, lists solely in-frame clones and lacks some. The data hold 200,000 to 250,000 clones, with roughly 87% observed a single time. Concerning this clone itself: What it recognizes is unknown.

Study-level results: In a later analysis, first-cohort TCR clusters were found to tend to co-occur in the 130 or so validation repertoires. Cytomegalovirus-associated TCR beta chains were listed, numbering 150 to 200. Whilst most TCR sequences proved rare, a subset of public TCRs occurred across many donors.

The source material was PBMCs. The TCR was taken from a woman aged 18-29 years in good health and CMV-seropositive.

CDR3 sequence: CASSHTGGNQPQHF. The CDR3 DNA reads TGTGCCAGCAGCCATACAGGGGGCAATCAGCCCCAGCATTTT. The chain uses TRBV25-1 and TRBJ1-5; 7 bases align to TRBD1. Trimming took 6 bases from V and 2 from J; bases not matched to a gene: 4. The CDR3 spans 14 residues. CDR1 and CDR2 from the germline V gene are MGHDK and SYGVNS.